The 26 T cell receptor beta chains below come from one sample, sequenced in a study of radiotherapy plus CTLA-4 blockade in lung cancer. Libraries were prepared by immunoSEQ multiplex PCR; TCRdb keeps only in-frame clonotypes and omits some of them. The sample has fewer than 40,000 clones; about 80% are singletons. The starting material was peripheral blood, obtained from a patient treated with radiotherapy plus ipilimumab. The source is a human donor with non-small cell lung cancer who had stable disease on radiotherapy plus ipilimumab.

The rearrangement uses TRBV30 and TRBJ1-1; D is possibly TRBD1 (6 bases). The CDR3 sequence is 15 residues long. Germline CDR1 is GTSNPN and CDR2 is SVGIG (reference sequence). The V and J ends lost 5 bases and 7 bases respectively, with 23 bases between them. In DNA, the CDR3 is TGTGCCTGGCCACCAACAGGGCTCCCTAGGGGTGAAGCTTTCTTT. Translating gives CAWPPTGLPRGEAFF.

The V and J genes are TRBV9 and TRBJ2-5, with 7 positions matching TRBD1. The J call may be incorrect, as the DNA end agrees better with TRBJ2-7. The CDR3 covers 15 residues. Germline-derived CDR1 and CDR2 are SGDLS and YYNGEE. CDR3 DNA sequence: TGTGCCAGCAGCCCCGGGACAGACGAGTTCTTCGAGCAGTACTTC. It specifies CASSPGTDEFFEQYF.

This clone was seen once. The rearrangement joins TRBV5-8 to TRBJ1-3; D is uncertain. CDR3 length equals 12 residues. In germline, CDR1 is SGHTS, CDR2 YDEGEE. The ends were cut back, 4 bases at V and 4 bases at J, with 6 bases in the middle. This chain's CDR3 is CASSPRGNTIYF. CDR3 nucleotides: TGTGCCAGCAGCCCGAGAGGAAACACCATATATTTT.

This clone was detected a few times. This chain connects TRBV7-6 to TRBJ2-6, with TRBD2 as a possible D gene (5 bases). The V gene lost 5 bases and the J gene lost 0 bases, with 14 bases spanning the gap. CDR3 length: 17 residues. Germline V gene data show CDR1 as SGHVS and CDR2 as FNYEAQ. The CDR3 nucleotides read TGTGCCAGCAGCCATGGGAGAGGCCTCTCTGGGGCCAACGTCCTGACTTTC. Translating gives CASSHGRGLSGANVLTF.

The chain joins TRBV19 to TRBJ2-5; TRBD2 aligns across 7 bases. Germline V gene data show CDR1 as LNHDA and CDR2 as SQIVND (reference sequence). The CDR3 runs 17 residues. V shed 2 bases and J 1 base; nucleotides not matched to a gene: 10. The CDR3 coding sequence is TGTGCCAGTAGTATACCCTCACAATCGGGGGGCCAAGAGACCCAGTACTTC. Translating it yields CASSIPSQSGGQETQYF.

The rearrangement joins TRBV29-1 to TRBJ2-7; D gene ambiguous. V lost 6 bases and J lost 6, with 12 bases in between. The CDR3 runs to 11 residues. CDR1 SQVTM and CDR2 ANQGSEA come from the germline V gene. CDR3 protein: CSVSRSGEQYF. DNA of the CDR3: TGCAGCGTCTCCCGATCGGGCGAGCAGTACTTC.

J is TRBJ1-2 and V is TRBV5-1; 10 nucleotides align to TRBD1. Germline V gene sequence: CDR1 SGHRS, CDR2 YFSETQ. The J segment lost 14 bases and the V segment lost 3 bases, leaving 16 bases of the junction unmatched. This CDR3 has 15 amino acids. CDR3 nucleotide sequence: TGCGCCAGCAGCTCTACCTCTGGGACAGGGGCAAGTAGTACCTTC. It is translated as CASSSTSGTGASSTF.

This chain uses TRBV7-8 with TRBJ2-1, with 8 positions matching TRBD1. With 3 bases clipped from V and 14 bases from J, the junction kept 12 bases outside the gene matches. The CDR3 has 14 amino acids. The germline gives CDR1 SGHVS, CDR2 FQNEAQ. Here the CDR3 DNA reads TGTGCCAGCAGCTTCGAGAGGACAGGGTTTAAGGAGTTCTTC. The encoded protein is CASSFERTGFKEFF.

This clone appeared a single time. Here the CDR3 DNA reads TGTGCCAGCAGTTATTTTACTAGCGGGGGGAGGGGCATTCAGTACTTC. Protein sequence: CASSYFTSGGRGIQYF. V is TRBV6-6 and J is TRBJ2-4; TRBD2 agrees at 12 bases. CDR1 and CDR2 (germline): MNHNY, SVGAGI (reference sequence). The CDR3 contains 16 residues. V trimming: 3 bases; J trimming: 9 bases; junction bases outside the gene matches: 9.

The rearrangement uses TRBV5-1 and TRBJ1-1; D call uncertain. The germline V gene has CDR1 SGHRS and CDR2 YFSETQ. Trimming pared 7 bases from V and 0 bases from J, leaving 10 bases between. The CDR3 is 13 residues long. This chain's CDR3 is CASALDLNTEAFF. CDR3 nucleotides: TGCGCCAGCGCCCTGGACTTGAACACTGAAGCTTTCTTT. Combining the CDR3 with reference TRBV5-1 and TRBJ1-1 gives the whole variable domain KAGVTQTPRYLIKTRGQQVTLSCSPISGHRSVSWYQQTPGQGLQFLFEYFSETQRNKGNFPGRFSGRQFSNSRSEMNVSTLELGDSALYLCASALDLNTEAFFGQGTRLTVV.

This clone was counted only a few times. J is TRBJ1-1 and V is TRBV6-1; weak D call: TRBD1 (5 bases). The CDR3 has 14 residues. CDR1 MNHNS and CDR2 SASEGT come from the germline V gene. Trimming pared 3 bases from V and 0 bases from J, leaving 8 bases between. CDR3 in DNA: TGTGCCAGCAGTGAGTGGGGCCTGAACACTGAAGCTTTCTTT. It encodes CASSEWGLNTEAFF.

Turning to this clone: The junction shows a germline mismatch at one end, possibly a read error. Other DNA sequences in the same sample also yield this CDR3. V usage is TRBV6-5 and J usage is TRBJ1-1; 11 bases are shared with TRBD1. CDR3 length: 15 amino acids. Germline values: CDR1 MNHEY, CDR2 SVGAGI. The CDR3 protein is CASIIRDRGGTEAFF. DNA of the CDR3: TGTGCCAGCATTATCCGGGACAGGGGGGGCACTGAAGCCTTCTTT.

This sequence joins TRBV5-1 and TRBJ2-7; 7 bases fit TRBD1. The junction had 6 bases not matched to a gene; V was cut back by 0 bases and J by 3 bases. The CDR3 spans 15 residues. Germline loops: CDR1 SGHRS, CDR2 YFSETQ. The CDR3: CASSLEVGTVYEQYF. CDR3 bases: TGCGCCAGCAGCTTGGAGGTTGGGACAGTCTACGAGCAGTACTTC.

The chain has TRBV4-3 and TRBJ2-2; TRBD1 aligns across 7 bases. V lost 0 bases, J lost 0 bases, and 1 base stayed unmatched. Germline V gene data show CDR1 as LGHNA and CDR2 as YSLEER. The CDR3 totals 16 residues. In DNA form, the CDR3 reads TGCGCCAGCAGCCAAGAAACAGGGGCGAACACCGGGGAGCTGTTTTTT. This encodes CASSQETGANTGELFF.

The chain has TRBV7-8 and TRBJ2-4; tentatively, D is TRBD2 (5 bases). CDR3 size: 15 residues. Looked up from germline, CDR1 is SGHVS and CDR2 is FQNEAQ. Trimming stripped 1 base from V and 9 bases from J, with 16 bases between. CDR3 coding DNA: TGTGCCAGCAGCTTAGAACTGATCCCGGGGAGCATTCAGTACTTC. Translating it yields CASSLELIPGSIQYF.

This chain connects TRBV27 to TRBJ1-2; 7 bases map to TRBD1. The length of the CDR3 is 14 residues. The germline gives CDR1 MNHEY, CDR2 SMNVEV (reference sequence). The V segment lost 6 bases and the J segment 1 base; nucleotides outside the gene matches: 5. This chain's CDR3 is CASRRDSDNYGYTF. The DNA of the CDR3 is TGTGCCAGCAGGCGGGACAGCGATAACTATGGCTACACCTTC.

The chain carries TRBV6-6 and TRBJ1-1; D gene ambiguous. Germline V gene data show CDR1 as MNHNY and CDR2 as SVGAGI (reference sequence). The length of the CDR3 is 14 residues. V was trimmed by 0 bases and J by 0 bases, leaving 5 bases between them. CDR3 sequence reads: CASSYSGVNTEAFF. CDR3 sequence (DNA): TGTGCCAGCAGTTACTCGGGAGTGAACACTGAAGCTTTCTTT.

The chain has TRBV15 and TRBJ2-5; D assignment may be TRBD1 or TRBD2 (5 bases each). Germline V gene lookup returns CDR1 LNHNV and CDR2 YYDKDF (reference sequence). V was trimmed by 0 bases and J by 4 bases, leaving 9 bases between them. The CDR3 length is 14 residues. CDR3 in amino acids: CATSRDLGGETQYF. The CDR3 DNA is TGTGCCACCAGCAGAGATCTTGGGGGAGAGACCCAGTACTTC. Full variable domain (remainder filled in from reference TRBV15 and TRBJ2-5): DAMVIQNPRYQVTQFGKPVTLSCSQTLNHNVMYWYQQKSSQAPKLLFHYYDKDFNNEADTPDNFQSRRPNTSFCFLDIRSPGLGDTAMYLCATSRDLGGETQYFGPGTRLLVL.

This chain links TRBV11-2 with TRBJ2-7; 7 nucleotides match TRBD1. This CDR3 comprises 16 residues. Germline V gene lookup returns CDR1 SGHAT and CDR2 FQNNGV. Germline trimming cut 1 base from V and 5 bases from J; bases unmatched to any gene: 11. CDR3 sequence reads: CASSLVVLQDRNEQYF. The CDR3 coding sequence is TGTGCCAGCAGCTTAGTAGTTTTGCAGGACAGGAACGAGCAGTACTTC.

CDR3 nucleotides: TGTGCCAGCAGCCCCCGAGCGGGGACGGTGGAGCAGTACTTC. Its protein product is CASSPRAGTVEQYF. The V call is TRBV28, the J call TRBJ2-7, with 7 bases lining up with TRBD2. This CDR3 contains 14 residues. After removal of 6 bases from V and 7 bases from J, the junction contained 12 bases not matched to a gene. Germline loops: CDR1 MDHEN, CDR2 SYDVKM.

CDR3 protein: CASSAGDRGNQPQHF. The CDR3 DNA reads TGTGCCAGCAGTGCGGGGGACCGGGGCAATCAGCCCCAGCATTTT. This chain connects TRBV28 to TRBJ1-5; a weak D match, TRBD1 (5 bases). CDR1 MDHEN and CDR2 SYDVKM come from the germline V gene. The CDR3 spans 15 residues. Deletions cut 5 bases from V and 2 bases from J, with 13 bases between.

This chain joins TRBV6-5 and TRBJ1-1; no reliable D call. V dropped 6 bases and J dropped 4 bases, with 12 bases sitting between them. The germline gives CDR1 MNHEY, CDR2 SVGAGI. This CDR3 comprises 13 residues. CDR3: CASSQARGTEAFF. In DNA, the CDR3 is TGTGCCAGCAGCCAGGCTCGGGGCACTGAAGCTTTCTTT.

The chain links TRBV18 to TRBJ1-1; D unclear. Trimming pared 0 bases from V and 4 bases from J, leaving 9 bases between. Germline V gene data show CDR1 as KGHSH and CDR2 as LQKENI. This CDR3 has 14 residues. Here the CDR3 reads CASSPPGLGTEAFF. The CDR3 bases are TGTGCCAGCTCACCACCAGGGTTGGGCACTGAAGCTTTCTTT.

V gene TRBV5-8 combines with J gene TRBJ2-3; possibly TRBD1 or TRBD2 for D (6 bases each). CDR1 is SGHTS and CDR2 is YDEGEE in the germline V gene. V was trimmed by 4 bases and J by 5 bases, leaving 17 bases between them. The CDR3 runs 15 residues. The CDR3 is CASSPGPGGEDTQYF. The CDR3 region has the DNA TGTGCCAGCAGCCCTGGGCCCGGGGGCGAAGATACGCAGTATTTT.

This chain connects TRBV29-1 to TRBJ1-5, with 10 bases lining up with TRBD1. Trimming removed 5 bases from V and 6 bases from J; junction bases left unmatched: 7. In germline, CDR1 is SQVTM, CDR2 ANQGSEA. This CDR3 has 14 residues. CDR3 amino acids: CSVRDRGFGQPQHF. The CDR3 coding sequence is TGCAGCGTTCGGGACAGGGGTTTTGGTCAGCCCCAGCATTTT. The variable domain in full, with the rest retrieved from reference TRBV29-1 and TRBJ1-5, is SAVISQKPSRDICQRGTSLTIQCQVDSQVTMMFWYRQQPGQSLTLIATANQGSEATYESGFVIDKFPISRPNLTFSTLTVSNMSPEDSSIYLCSVRDRGFGQPQHFGDGTRLSIL.

The chain joins TRBV7-9 to TRBJ1-2; D remains unclear. The germline CDR1 and CDR2 sequences are SEHNR and FQNEAQ (reference sequence). The CDR3 totals 14 residues. The V end was cut by 1 base, the J end by 4 bases, with 10 bases between. The DNA for the CDR3 is TGTGCCAGCAGCTTAGAGGGAAGCGGCTATGGCTACACCTTC. Amino acid sequence: CASSLEGSGYGYTF.